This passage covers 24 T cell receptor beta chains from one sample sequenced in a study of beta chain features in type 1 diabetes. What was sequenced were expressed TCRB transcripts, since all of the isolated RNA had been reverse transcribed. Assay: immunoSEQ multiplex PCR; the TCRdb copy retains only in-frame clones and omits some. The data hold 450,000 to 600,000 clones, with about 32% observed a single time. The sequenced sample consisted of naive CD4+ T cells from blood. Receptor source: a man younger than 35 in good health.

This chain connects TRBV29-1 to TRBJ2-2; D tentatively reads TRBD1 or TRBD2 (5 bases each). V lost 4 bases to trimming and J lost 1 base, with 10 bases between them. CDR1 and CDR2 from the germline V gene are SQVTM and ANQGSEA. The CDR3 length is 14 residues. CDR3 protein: CSVGKGRNTGELFF. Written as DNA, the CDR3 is TGCAGCGTTGGGAAGGGGAGGAACACCGGGGAGCTGTTTTTT.

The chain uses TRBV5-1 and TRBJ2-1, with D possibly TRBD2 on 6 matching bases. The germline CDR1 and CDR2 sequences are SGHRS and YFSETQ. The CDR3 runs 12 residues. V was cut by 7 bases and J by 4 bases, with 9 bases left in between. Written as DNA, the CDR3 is TGCGCCAGCTGGGAGGATTACAATGAGCAGTTCTTC. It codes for CASWEDYNEQFF.

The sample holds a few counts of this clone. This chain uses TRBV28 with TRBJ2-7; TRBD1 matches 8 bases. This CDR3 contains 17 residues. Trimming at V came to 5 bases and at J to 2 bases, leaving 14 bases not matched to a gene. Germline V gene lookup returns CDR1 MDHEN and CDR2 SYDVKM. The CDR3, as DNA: TGTGCCAGCAGTCTGACCCTCAGGGGGCCACTAACCTACGAGCAGTACTTC. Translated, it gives CASSLTLRGPLTYEQYF.

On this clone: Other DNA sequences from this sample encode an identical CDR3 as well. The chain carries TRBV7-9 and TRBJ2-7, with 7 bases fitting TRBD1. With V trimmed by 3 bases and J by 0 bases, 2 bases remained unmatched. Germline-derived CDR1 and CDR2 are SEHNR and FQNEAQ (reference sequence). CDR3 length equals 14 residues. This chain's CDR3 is CASSFDRVSYEQYF. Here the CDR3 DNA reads TGTGCCAGCAGCTTTGACAGGGTCTCCTACGAGCAGTACTTC.

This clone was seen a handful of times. The CDR3 sequence: CASSVGGERADTQYF. The CDR3 region has the DNA TGTGCCAGCAGCGTTGGTGGAGAACGGGCAGATACGCAGTATTTT. This sequence joins TRBV9 and TRBJ2-3; unclear D gene. CDR1 and CDR2 (germline): SGDLS, YYNGEE. The CDR3 runs 15 residues. Deletions cut 2 bases from V and 4 bases from J, with 14 bases between.

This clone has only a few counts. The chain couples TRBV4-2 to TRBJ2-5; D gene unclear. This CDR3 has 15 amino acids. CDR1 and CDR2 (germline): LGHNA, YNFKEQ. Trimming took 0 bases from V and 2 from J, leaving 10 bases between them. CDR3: CASSQDRYSQETQYF. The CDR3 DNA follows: TGTGCCAGCAGCCAAGATCGGTACAGTCAAGAGACCCAGTACTTC.

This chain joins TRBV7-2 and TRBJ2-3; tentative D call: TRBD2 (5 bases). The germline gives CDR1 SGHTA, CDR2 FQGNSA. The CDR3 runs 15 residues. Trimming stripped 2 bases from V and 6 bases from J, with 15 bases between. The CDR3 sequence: CASSLLASQSDTQYF. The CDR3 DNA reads TGTGCCAGCAGCTTACTAGCTTCTCAGTCCGATACGCAGTATTTT.

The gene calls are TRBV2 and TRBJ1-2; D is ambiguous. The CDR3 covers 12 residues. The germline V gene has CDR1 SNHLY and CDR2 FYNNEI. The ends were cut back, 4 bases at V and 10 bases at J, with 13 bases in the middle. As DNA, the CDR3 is TGTGCCAGCAGTGCGGATATTCAGGTCTACACCTTC. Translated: CASSADIQVYTF.

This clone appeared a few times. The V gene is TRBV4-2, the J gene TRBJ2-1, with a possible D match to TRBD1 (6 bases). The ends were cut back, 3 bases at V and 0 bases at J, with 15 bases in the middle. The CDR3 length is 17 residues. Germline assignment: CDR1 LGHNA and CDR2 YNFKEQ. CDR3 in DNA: TGTGCCAGCAGCCAGAGGGGGACAACGGGCTCCTACAATGAGCAGTTCTTC. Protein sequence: CASSQRGTTGSYNEQFF.

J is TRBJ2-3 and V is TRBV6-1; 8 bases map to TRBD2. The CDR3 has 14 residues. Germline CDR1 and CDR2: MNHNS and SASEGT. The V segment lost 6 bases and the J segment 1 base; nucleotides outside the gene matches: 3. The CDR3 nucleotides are TGTGCCAGCAGGGTGACTAGCGGCACAGATACGCAGTATTTT. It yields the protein CASRVTSGTDTQYF.

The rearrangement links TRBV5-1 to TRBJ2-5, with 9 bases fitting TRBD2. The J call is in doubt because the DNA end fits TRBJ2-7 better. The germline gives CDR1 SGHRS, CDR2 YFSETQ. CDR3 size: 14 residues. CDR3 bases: TGCGCCAGCAGCTTGACTAGCGGGTCCTACGAGCAGTACTTC. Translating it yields CASSLTSGSYEQYF.

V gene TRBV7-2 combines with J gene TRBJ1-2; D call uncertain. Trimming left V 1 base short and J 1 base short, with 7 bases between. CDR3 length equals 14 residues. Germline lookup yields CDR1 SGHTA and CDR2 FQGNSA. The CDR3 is CASSLVGLNYGYTF. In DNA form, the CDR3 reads TGTGCCAGCAGCTTAGTGGGCCTTAACTATGGCTACACCTTC.

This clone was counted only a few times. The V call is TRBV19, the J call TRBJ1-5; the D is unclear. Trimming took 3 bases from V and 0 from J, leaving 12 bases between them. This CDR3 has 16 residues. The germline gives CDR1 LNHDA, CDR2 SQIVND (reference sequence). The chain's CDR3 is CASSILVADSNQPQHF. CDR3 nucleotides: TGTGCCAGTAGTATCCTTGTGGCAGATAGCAATCAGCCCCAGCATTTT.

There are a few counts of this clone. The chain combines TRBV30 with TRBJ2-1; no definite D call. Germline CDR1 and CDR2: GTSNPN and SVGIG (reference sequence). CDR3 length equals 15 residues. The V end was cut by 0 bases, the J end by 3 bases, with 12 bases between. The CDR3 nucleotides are TGTGCCTGGAGTGTACGCTCCACCCTCTACAATGAGCAGTTCTTC. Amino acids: CAWSVRSTLYNEQFF.

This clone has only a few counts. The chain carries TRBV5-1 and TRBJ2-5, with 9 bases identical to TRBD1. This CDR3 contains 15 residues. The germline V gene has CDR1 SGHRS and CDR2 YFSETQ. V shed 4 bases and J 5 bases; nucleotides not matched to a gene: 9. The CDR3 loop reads CASSGQGLAEETQYF. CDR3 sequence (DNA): TGCGCCAGCAGCGGACAGGGGCTGGCAGAGGAGACCCAGTACTTC.

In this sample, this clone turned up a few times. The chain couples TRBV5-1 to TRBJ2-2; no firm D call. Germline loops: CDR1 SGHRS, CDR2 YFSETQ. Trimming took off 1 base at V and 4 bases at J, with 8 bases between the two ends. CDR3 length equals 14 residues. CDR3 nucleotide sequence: TGCGCCAGCAGCTTGATAGACGGCACCGGGGAGCTGTTTTTT. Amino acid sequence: CASSLIDGTGELFF.

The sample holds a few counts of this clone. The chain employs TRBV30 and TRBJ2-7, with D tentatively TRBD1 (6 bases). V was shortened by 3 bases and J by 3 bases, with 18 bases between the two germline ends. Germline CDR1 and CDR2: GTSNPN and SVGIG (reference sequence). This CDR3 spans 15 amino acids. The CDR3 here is CAWSPTGQPYYEQYF. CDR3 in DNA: TGTGCCTGGAGCCCTACCGGACAGCCGTACTACGAGCAGTACTTC.

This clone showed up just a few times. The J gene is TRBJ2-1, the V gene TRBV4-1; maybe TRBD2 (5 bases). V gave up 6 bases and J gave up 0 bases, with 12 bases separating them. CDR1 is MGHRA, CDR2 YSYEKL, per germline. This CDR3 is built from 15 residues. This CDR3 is CASSEAVSSYNEQFF. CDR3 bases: TGCGCCAGCAGTGAAGCGGTTAGCTCCTACAATGAGCAGTTCTTC.

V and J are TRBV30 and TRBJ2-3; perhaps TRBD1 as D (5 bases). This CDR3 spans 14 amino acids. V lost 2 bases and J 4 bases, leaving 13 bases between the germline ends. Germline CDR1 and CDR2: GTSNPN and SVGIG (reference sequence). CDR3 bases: TGTGCCTGGAGTCCAGGGTTACCCGCAGATACGCAGTATTTT. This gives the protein CAWSPGLPADTQYF.

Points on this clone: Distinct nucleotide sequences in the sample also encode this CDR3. CDR3 in DNA: TGTGCCAGCAGTCGCGGGACTAGCGGCTCCTACGAGCAGTACTTC. Translated, it gives CASSRGTSGSYEQYF. The chain couples TRBV4-2 to TRBJ2-7, with TRBD2 matching over 11 bases. Germline V lookup: CDR1 LGHNA, CDR2 YNFKEQ. The CDR3 sequence is 15 residues long. J was trimmed by 0 bases and V by 6 bases; bases with no gene match: 4.

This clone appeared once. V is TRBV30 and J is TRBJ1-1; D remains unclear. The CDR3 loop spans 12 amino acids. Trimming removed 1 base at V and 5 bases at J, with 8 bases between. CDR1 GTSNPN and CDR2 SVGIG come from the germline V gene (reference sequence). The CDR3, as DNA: TGTGCCTGGAGTGAGGTATGGACTGAAGCTTTCTTT. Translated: CAWSEVWTEAFF.

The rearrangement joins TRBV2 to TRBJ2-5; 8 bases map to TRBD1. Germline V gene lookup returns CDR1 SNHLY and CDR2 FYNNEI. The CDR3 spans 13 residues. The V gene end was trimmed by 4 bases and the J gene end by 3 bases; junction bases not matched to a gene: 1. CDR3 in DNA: TGTGCCAGCAGTGGGACAGGGAAAGAGACCCAGTACTTC. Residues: CASSGTGKETQYF.

The CDR3 loop is CAWSSGIQPQHF. As DNA, the CDR3 is TGTGCCTGGAGTTCGGGGATTCAGCCCCAGCATTTT. This chain links TRBV30 with TRBJ1-5; D not certain. Trimming shortened V by 2 bases and J by 6 bases, and 8 bases separated the two germline ends. This CDR3 is built from 12 residues. The germline CDR1 and CDR2 sequences are GTSNPN and SVGIG (reference sequence).

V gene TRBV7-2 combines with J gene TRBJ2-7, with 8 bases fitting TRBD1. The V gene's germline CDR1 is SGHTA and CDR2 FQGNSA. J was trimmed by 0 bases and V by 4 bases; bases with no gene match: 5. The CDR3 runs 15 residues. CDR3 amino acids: CASSYLGTGSYEQYF. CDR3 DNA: TGTGCCAGCAGCTACCTGGGGACAGGCTCCTACGAGCAGTACTTC.